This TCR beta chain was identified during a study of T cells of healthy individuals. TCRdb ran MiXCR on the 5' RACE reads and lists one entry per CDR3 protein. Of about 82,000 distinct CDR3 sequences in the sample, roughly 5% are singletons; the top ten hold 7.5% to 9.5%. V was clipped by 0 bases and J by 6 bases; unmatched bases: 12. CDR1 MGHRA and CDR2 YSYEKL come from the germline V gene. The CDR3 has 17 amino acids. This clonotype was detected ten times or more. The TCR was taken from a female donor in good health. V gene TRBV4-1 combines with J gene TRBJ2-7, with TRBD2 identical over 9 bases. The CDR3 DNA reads TGCGCCAGCAGCCAAGAGTTAGCGGGGGCCTGGAGGGTCGAGCAGTACTTC. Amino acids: CASSQELAGAWRVEQYF.